This TCR beta chain emerged from a study of cytomegalovirus exposure and HLA in healthy donors. Study results and caveats: Many donors carried some public TCRs, although rarity characterized most TCR sequences. Analyses of presence/absence relied on an assumption of roughly uniform sequencing depth across donors.

CDR1 and CDR2 (germline): SGHRS, YFSETQ. The CDR3 has 15 residues. The ends lost 0 bases at V and 6 bases at J; junction bases unmatched: 6. As to this clone: Its specificity is not known.

The PCR was carried out with 60 Vbeta primers and 13 Jbeta primers. Measured with immunoSEQ multiplex PCR; TCRdb has only the in-frame clones, and not every one. In the table there are about 80,000 clones, around 60% of which are singletons. The receptor was isolated from a male donor in good health and CMV-seropositive. V and J are TRBV5-1 and TRBJ2-5, with 9 positions matching TRBD2. Sequenced: PBMCs. In nucleotides, the CDR3 is TGCGCCAGCAGCTTGGACGGCGGGAGGGCACAGACCCAGTACTTC. This gives the protein CASSLDGGRAQTQYF.